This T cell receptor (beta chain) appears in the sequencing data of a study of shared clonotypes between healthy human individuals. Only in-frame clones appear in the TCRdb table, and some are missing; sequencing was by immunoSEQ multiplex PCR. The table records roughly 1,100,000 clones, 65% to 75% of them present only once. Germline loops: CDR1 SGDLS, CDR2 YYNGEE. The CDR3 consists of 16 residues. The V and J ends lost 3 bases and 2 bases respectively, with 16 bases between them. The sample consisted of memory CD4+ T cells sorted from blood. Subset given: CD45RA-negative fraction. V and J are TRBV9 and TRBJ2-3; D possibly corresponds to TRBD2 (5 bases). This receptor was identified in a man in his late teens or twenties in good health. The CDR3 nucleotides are TGTGCCAGCAGCGCCGGTAGTAGCGTCATCACAGATACGCAGTATTTT. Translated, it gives CASSAGSSVITDTQYF.